These 5 T cell receptor beta chains were sequenced from one sample in a study of blood T cell repertoires in COVID-19. The protocol was immunoSEQ multiplex PCR, while the TCRdb copy is restricted to in-frame clones and leaves out a portion. The data contain about 260,000 clones, just under 85% of them singletons. The specimen sequenced was peripheral blood. These receptors all come from a woman aged 80 or over with acute or convalescent COVID-19.

The chain carries TRBV7-9 and TRBJ2-7; 8 nucleotides agree with TRBD1. The trim removed 4 bases at V and 5 bases at J, leaving 7 bases unmatched. Looked up from germline, CDR1 is SEHNR and CDR2 is FQNEAQ (reference sequence). The CDR3 has 14 residues. The CDR3 reads CASSSDKQGDEQYF. CDR3 nucleotides: TGTGCCAGCAGCTCGGACAAACAGGGGGACGAGCAGTACTTC.

The chain combines TRBV5-1 with TRBJ2-1, with 9 nucleotides matching TRBD1. Germline CDR1 reads SGHRS; CDR2 reads YFSETQ. This CDR3 has 14 amino acids. V gave up 6 bases and J gave up 6 bases; unmatched junction bases: 7. In DNA form, the CDR3 reads TGCGCCAGCATAGCCGGGACAGGGTCCAATGAGCAGTTCTTC. Amino acid sequence: CASIAGTGSNEQFF.

The CDR3 nucleotides read TGTGCCAGCAGCTTGTCCCTATATAATTCACCCCTCCACTTT. It is translated as CASSLSLYNSPLHF. V gene TRBV11-2 combines with J gene TRBJ1-6; D is unclear. CDR1 and CDR2 from the germline V gene are SGHAT and FQNNGV. CDR3 length: 14 residues. Trimming took off 3 bases at V and 4 bases at J, with 7 bases between the two ends.

The chain joins TRBV5-1 to TRBJ1-2; the D is unclear. Trimming shortened V by 4 bases and J by 0 bases, and 16 bases separated the two germline ends. The germline V gene has CDR1 SGHRS and CDR2 YFSETQ. This CDR3 is built from 16 residues. The CDR3 here is CASSGSPGLANYGYTF. In DNA, the CDR3 is TGCGCCAGCAGCGGTTCCCCGGGTCTAGCTAACTATGGCTACACCTTC.

The chain uses TRBV18 and TRBJ1-4; TRBD1 matches 8 bases. CDR1 is KGHSH and CDR2 is LQKENI in the germline V gene. J gave up 5 bases and V 3 bases, and 5 bases lay outside the gene matches. The CDR3 runs to 15 residues. The CDR3 region is CASSPLGQENEKLFF. CDR3 nucleotides: TGTGCCAGCTCACCCCTGGGACAGGAGAATGAAAAACTGTTTTTT.